A selection of T cell receptor beta chains follows, all from one sample in a study of T cells in Graves' hyperthyroidism and ophthalmopathy. TCRdb independently ran MiXCR on the multiplex PCR reads; one entry per CDR3 protein. Of 450,000 to 550,000 distinct CDR3 sequences in the sample, approximately 25% are singletons; the top ten hold about 11%. Sample: blood. These receptors were taken from a woman aged 25 to 39 with Graves' ophthalmopathy. Both conserved end residues are trimmed from each CDR3. Fields, in order: V gene, CDR3 protein.

V: TRBV11-1; CDR3: ASSPPSGRVPGELF
V: TRBV5-4; CDR3: ASSPPGGVNYGYT
V: TRBV6-5; CDR3: ASSYSHPGTGLREQY
V: TRBV7-3; CDR3: ASSFYTNTEAF
V: TRBV30; CDR3: AWTQGPNQPQH
V: TRBV6-4; CDR3: ASTRVTALGVRSTEAF
V: TRBV2; CDR3: ASRQGASGTDTQY
V: TRBV18; CDR3: ASSPTVNTEAF
V: TRBV6-1; CDR3: ASSEMQGSGANVLT
V: TRBV27; CDR3: ASSITGTSYGYT
V: TRBV2; CDR3: AGAGGGGFTGELF
V: TRBV25-1; CDR3: ASSRGGAGGEQY
V: TRBV6-2/TRBV6-3; CDR3: ASSFPGQTMNTEAF
V: TRBV6-1; CDR3: ASRAGTGNEQY
V: TRBV6-5; CDR3: ASSSNRVGTEAF
V: TRBV12-3/TRBV12-4; CDR3: ASLGVRGYT
V: TRBV6-1; CDR3: ASSGRTGNQPQH
V: TRBV6-1; CDR3: ASSTLEGPSGETQY
V: TRBV6-2/TRBV6-3; CDR3: ASMLTGRSSGNTIY
V: TRBV7-9; CDR3: ASSQADAGGTQY
V: TRBV29-1; CDR3: SVGEFNQPQH
V: TRBV29-1; CDR3: SVGVYSNQPQH
V: TRBV6-2/TRBV6-3; CDR3: ASNLQGSQPQH
V: TRBV6-2/TRBV6-3; CDR3: ASSRGTVSYEQY
V: TRBV12-3/TRBV12-4; CDR3: ASSLRGNAF
V: TRBV18; CDR3: ASSPQGLEPYEQY
V: TRBV6-2/TRBV6-3; CDR3: ASSYSTAGPPYEQY
V: TRBV11-1; CDR3: ASSWAGGSHTEAF
V: TRBV9; CDR3: ASSVEGAGQSETKY
V: TRBV7-2; CDR3: ASSLAQILSYEQY
V: TRBV27; CDR3: ASSLLRTGRAGELF
V: TRBV27; CDR3: ASSTLDWNTEAF
V: TRBV6-5; CDR3: ASQDRGNYGYT
V: TRBV30; CDR3: AWSVGEVDTEAF
V: TRBV12-3/TRBV12-4; CDR3: ASSDRGAIKY
V: TRBV10-2; CDR3: ASSEMGTSEQY
V: TRBV24-1; CDR3: ATSDFVQGRETQY
V: TRBV2; CDR3: ASSIRQAGGSGNGYT
V: TRBV28; CDR3: ASSLRIGGNQETQY
V: TRBV6-5; CDR3: AVGTSAVTEAF
V: TRBV2; CDR3: ASSNRETYEQY
V: TRBV12-3/TRBV12-4; CDR3: ASIPSEDQY
V: TRBV6-1; CDR3: ASSGPARDYGYT
V: TRBV20-1; CDR3: SARGSGGGGTDTQY
V: TRBV20-1; CDR3: SASVAGGPVGNEQY
V: TRBV20-1; CDR3: SAETENTEAF
V: TRBV29-1; CDR3: RAGGTEAF
V: TRBV20-1; CDR3: SVKGGGPYEQY
V: TRBV6-1; CDR3: ASSVRDKGSSGANVLT
V: TRBV6-1; CDR3: ASSREGSQTNYGYT
V: TRBV6-1; CDR3: ASRQGGTGSLGEQY
V: TRBV6-1; CDR3: ALVNPANTEAF
V: TRBV6-1; CDR3: ASSDHGRGYT
V: TRBV6-1; CDR3: ASSKTPGRVNTEAF